The 10 T cell receptor beta chains below all came from one sample that was sequenced in a study of control samples from healthy donors and cancer patients. Sequenced by immunoSEQ multiplex PCR; TCRdb stores in-frame clones only, minus some. The repertoire holds approximately 150,000 clones, with about 93% as singletons. The sequencing input was blood. Every receptor here comes from a woman aged 25 to 45 in good health.

The table lists this clone with a count of one. The sample has other DNA sequences that encode this CDR3 too. This chain uses TRBV6-1 with TRBJ2-7; D call uncertain. The CDR3 runs 13 residues. The V end was cut by 0 bases, the J end by 2 bases, with 5 bases between. Germline loops: CDR1 MNHNS, CDR2 SASEGT. CDR3 loop: CASSEAETYEQYF. The CDR3, as DNA: TGTGCCAGCAGTGAAGCCGAGACCTACGAGCAGTACTTC.

The chain uses TRBV20-1 and TRBJ2-7; 10 bases are a match to TRBD2. The CDR3 is 14 amino acids. Germline CDR1 is DFQATT and CDR2 is SNEGSKA (reference sequence). Germline trimming cut 3 bases from V and 3 bases from J; bases unmatched to any gene: 5. The CDR3 region has the DNA TGCAGTGCTAGTTGGACTAGCGGACTCTACGAGCAGTACTTC. It codes for CSASWTSGLYEQYF.

This clone came up a few times. The V call is TRBV7-2, the J call TRBJ1-6; unclear D gene. CDR1 is SGHTA, CDR2 FQGNSA, per germline. Trimming shortened V by 6 bases and J by 5 bases, and 14 bases separated the two germline ends. This CDR3 has 15 amino acids. The CDR3 region is CASRPGRHNNSPLHF. The CDR3, as DNA: TGTGCCAGCAGGCCAGGCCGCCACAATAATTCACCCCTCCACTTT. The whole variable domain, remainder taken from reference TRBV7-2 and TRBJ1-6, is GAGVSQSPSNKVTEKGKDVELRCDPISGHTALYWYRQSLGQGLEFLIYFQGNSAPDKSGLPSDRFSAERTGGSVSTLTIQRTQQEDSAVYLCASRPGRHNNSPLHFGNGTRLTVT.

The chain carries TRBV30 and TRBJ2-2; no definite D call. The CDR3 consists of 15 residues. V was shortened by 3 bases and J by 3 bases, with 14 bases between the two germline ends. The germline gives CDR1 GTSNPN, CDR2 SVGIG (reference sequence). The CDR3 DNA is TGTGCCTGGAGACGAGGTCGTATAGACACCGGGGAGCTGTTTTTT. Translating gives CAWRRGRIDTGELFF.

The rearrangement uses TRBV27 and TRBJ2-7; the match to TRBD2 covers 10 bases. The CDR3 has 14 amino acids. Germline loops: CDR1 MNHEY, CDR2 SMNVEV (reference sequence). J lost 3 bases, V lost 4 bases, and 3 bases had no gene match. CDR3 loop: CASSSGTSVYEQYF. The DNA of the CDR3 is TGTGCCAGCAGTTCAGGGACTAGCGTCTACGAGCAGTACTTC.

The CDR3 bases are TGTGCCAGCAGTTTATTGGGACAGGGTAATACAGATACGCAGTATTTT. It translates to CASSLLGQGNTDTQYF. The chain couples TRBV27 to TRBJ2-3; the match to TRBD1 covers 9 bases. Per the germline V gene, CDR1 is MNHEY and CDR2 is SMNVEV (reference sequence). The CDR3 extends over 16 amino acids. The J segment lost 3 bases and the V segment lost 1 base, leaving 5 bases of the junction unmatched.

A single count supports this clone. CDR3 residues: CASNPTGGNNQPQHF. Written as DNA, the CDR3 is TGCGCCAGCAATCCGACAGGGGGCAACAATCAGCCCCAGCATTTT. The chain employs TRBV10-2 and TRBJ1-5, with TRBD1 identical over 10 bases. Germline CDR1 and CDR2: WSHSY and SAAADI. Trimming cost V 7 bases and J 3 bases; bases outside gene matches: 6. The CDR3 has 15 amino acids.

J is TRBJ1-1 and V is TRBV29-1; D is unresolved. Germline CDR1 reads SQVTM; CDR2 reads ANQGSEA. The length of the CDR3 is 13 residues. V lost 3 bases and J 0 bases, leaving 8 bases between the germline ends. The DNA of the CDR3 is TGCAGCGTTGAGGTGCAGTTGAACACTGAAGCTTTCTTT. Translated: CSVEVQLNTEAFF.

The rearrangement uses TRBV7-9 and TRBJ2-3, with TRBD1 as a possible D gene (5 bases). This CDR3 contains 15 residues. Trimming removed 1 base at V and 4 bases at J, with 12 bases between. Germline V gene data show CDR1 as SEHNR and CDR2 as FQNEAQ (reference sequence). CDR3 sequence: CASSLVQGLADTQYF. CDR3 DNA: TGTGCCAGCAGCTTAGTTCAGGGTTTAGCAGATACGCAGTATTTT.

In DNA form, the CDR3 reads TGTGCCACCAGTGGGGACGGTAATCAGCCCCAGCATTTT. The encoded protein is CATSGDGNQPQHF. The V call is TRBV24-1, the J call TRBJ1-5; D perhaps matches TRBD1 (5 bases). Per germline, CDR1 KGHDR and CDR2 SFDVKD. The CDR3 spans 13 residues. V gave up 5 bases and J gave up 4 bases, with 8 bases separating them.